These 2 T cell receptor beta chains originate from one sample sequenced in a study of vaccination effects on CD4 cells after COVID-19. Antigens for these TCRs are unknown. Antigen-specific CD4+ T cell clonotypes were called by their expansion after viral peptide-pool culture in ViraFEST. Researchers isolated CD4+ T cells once ten to eleven days of culture had elapsed. Participants were vaccinated with two doses of either the BNT162b2 or mRNA-1273 vaccine. Libraries were prepared by immunoSEQ multiplex PCR; TCRdb keeps only in-frame clonotypes and omits some of them. This sample carries over 80,000 clones, 77% of them seen once, and the ten largest clones take roughly 1.1%. The material was CD4+ T cells from PBMCs cultured with HCoV-OC43 spike peptides, obtained after COVID-19 vaccination. Subset specified: HCoV-OC43 spike overlapping peptide pool stimulation. The receptors come from a human donor who received a COVID-19 vaccine.

The rearrangement joins TRBV24-1 to TRBJ2-2; 9 bases align to TRBD1. The germline CDR1 and CDR2 sequences are KGHDR and SFDVKD. The CDR3 is 15 amino acids. After removal of 7 bases from V and 4 bases from J, the junction contained 6 bases not matched to a gene. CDR3 residues: CATRAQGASTGELFF. The CDR3 coding sequence is TGTGCCACCAGGGCACAGGGGGCGAGCACCGGGGAGCTGTTTTTT.

This clone occurred a few times. The V gene is TRBV5-1, the J gene TRBJ2-2; 10 nucleotides match TRBD1. CDR1 SGHRS and CDR2 YFSETQ come from the germline V gene. With 4 bases clipped from V and 6 bases from J, the junction kept 6 bases outside the gene matches. The CDR3 runs to 15 residues. DNA of the CDR3: TGCGCCAGCAGCCGGACAGGGGGTACGTCCGGGGAGCTGTTTTTT. This sequence encodes CASSRTGGTSGELFF.